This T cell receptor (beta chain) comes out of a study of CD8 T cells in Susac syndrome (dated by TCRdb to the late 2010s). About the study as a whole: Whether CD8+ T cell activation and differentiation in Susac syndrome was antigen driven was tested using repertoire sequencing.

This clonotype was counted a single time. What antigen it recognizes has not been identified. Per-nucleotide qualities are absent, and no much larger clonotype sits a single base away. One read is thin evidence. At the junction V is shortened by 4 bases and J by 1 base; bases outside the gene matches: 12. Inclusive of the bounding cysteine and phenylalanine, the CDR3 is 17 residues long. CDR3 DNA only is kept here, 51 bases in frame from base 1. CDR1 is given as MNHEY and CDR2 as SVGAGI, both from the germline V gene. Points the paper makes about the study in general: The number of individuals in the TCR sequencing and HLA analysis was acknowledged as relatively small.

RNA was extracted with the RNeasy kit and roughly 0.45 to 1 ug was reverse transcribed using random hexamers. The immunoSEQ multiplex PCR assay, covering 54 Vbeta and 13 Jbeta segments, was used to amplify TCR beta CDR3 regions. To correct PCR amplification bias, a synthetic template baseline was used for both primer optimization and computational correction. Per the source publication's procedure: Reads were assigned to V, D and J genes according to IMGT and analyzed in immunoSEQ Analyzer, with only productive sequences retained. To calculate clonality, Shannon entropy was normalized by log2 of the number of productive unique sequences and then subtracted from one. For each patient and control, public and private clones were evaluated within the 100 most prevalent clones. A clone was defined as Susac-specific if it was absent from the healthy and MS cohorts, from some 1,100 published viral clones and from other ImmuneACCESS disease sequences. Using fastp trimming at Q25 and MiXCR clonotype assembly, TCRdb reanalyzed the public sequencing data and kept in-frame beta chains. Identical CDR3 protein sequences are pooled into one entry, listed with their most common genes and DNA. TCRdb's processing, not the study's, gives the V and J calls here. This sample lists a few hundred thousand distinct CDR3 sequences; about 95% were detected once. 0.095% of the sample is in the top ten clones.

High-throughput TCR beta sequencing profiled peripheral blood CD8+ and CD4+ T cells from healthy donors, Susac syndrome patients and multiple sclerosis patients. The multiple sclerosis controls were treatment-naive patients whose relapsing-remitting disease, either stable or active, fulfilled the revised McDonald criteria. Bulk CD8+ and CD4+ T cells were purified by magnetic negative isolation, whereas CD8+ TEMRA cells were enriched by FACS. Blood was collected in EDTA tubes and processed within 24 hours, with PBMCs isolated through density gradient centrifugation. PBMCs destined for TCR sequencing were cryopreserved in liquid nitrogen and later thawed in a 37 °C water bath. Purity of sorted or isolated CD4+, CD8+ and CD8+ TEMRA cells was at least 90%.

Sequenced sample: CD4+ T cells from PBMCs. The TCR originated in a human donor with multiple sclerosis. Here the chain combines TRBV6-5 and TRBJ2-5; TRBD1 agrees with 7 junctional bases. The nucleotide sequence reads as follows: TGTGCCAGCAGTTTGACTCCCTTTACAGGGGTCCAAGAGACCCAGTACTTC. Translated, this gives CASSLTPFTGVQETQYF.